The 16 T cell receptor beta chains below all came from one sample that was sequenced in a study of cytomegalovirus exposure and HLA in healthy donors. The PCR employed 60 Vbeta primers together with 13 Jbeta primers. Measured with immunoSEQ multiplex PCR; TCRdb has only the in-frame clones, and not every one. The data show more than 110,000 clones, around three quarters seen once. The sequenced sample was PBMCs. These receptors were obtained from a man aged 40-55 years in good health and CMV-seropositive.

The chain recombines TRBV5-1 with TRBJ2-5; TRBD2 is a possible D gene (7 bases). The CDR3 has 16 residues. Germline assignment: CDR1 SGHRS and CDR2 YFSETQ. V was shortened by 0 bases and J by 1 base, with 13 bases between the two germline ends. The CDR3 DNA follows: TGCGCCAGCAGCTTGGAGGGGGGGACACTCCAAGAGACCCAGTACTTC. Translation gives CASSLEGGTLQETQYF.

The CDR3 spells CASSQTGTRNTIYF. The CDR3 DNA is TGCGCCAGCAGCCAAACCGGGACACGAAACACCATATATTTT. The chain combines TRBV4-1 with TRBJ1-3; D may be TRBD1 (6 bases). With 2 bases removed from V and 5 bases from J, the gap between germline ends came to 10 bases. CDR3 size: 14 residues. Germline V gene data show CDR1 as MGHRA and CDR2 as YSYEKL.

This clone came up once. This chain joins TRBV11-3 and TRBJ2-3; TRBD1 aligns across 7 bases. CDR3 length: 13 residues. The V and J ends lost 1 base and 15 bases, in that order; junction bases with no gene match: 10. Germline loops: CDR1 SGHNT, CDR2 YENEEA. CDR3 bases: TGTGCCAGCAGCTTAGCCACCGGGACAGTAATCTATTTT. Translated, it gives CASSLATGTVIYF.

This chain connects TRBV5-1 to TRBJ2-4, with 9 bases identical to TRBD1. The CDR3 sequence is 14 residues long. Germline assignment: CDR1 SGHRS and CDR2 YFSETQ. J was trimmed by 7 bases and V by 4 bases; bases with no gene match: 6. The CDR3 reads CASSVTGGVNIQYF. CDR3 sequence (DNA): TGCGCCAGCAGCGTTACAGGGGGCGTGAACATTCAGTACTTC.

This clone has a handful of counts. The chain joins TRBV7-9 to TRBJ1-1; no clear D gene. Trimming stripped 5 bases from V and 1 base from J, with 5 bases between. CDR3 length: 12 residues. The V gene's germline CDR1 is SEHNR and CDR2 FQNEAQ (reference sequence). The DNA of the CDR3 is TGTGCCAGCAGCCACAGGAACACTGAAGCTTTCTTT. It encodes CASSHRNTEAFF.

This clone has just one count. The J gene is TRBJ2-3, the V gene TRBV7-9; possibly TRBD2 for D (6 bases). CDR3 size: 15 residues. The germline V gene encodes CDR1 SEHNR and CDR2 FQNEAQ (reference sequence). The V end was cut by 3 bases, the J end by 2 bases, with 12 bases between. The DNA of the CDR3 is TGTGCCAGCAGCTTGATCGGGAGTAACACAGATACGCAGTATTTT. This sequence encodes CASSLIGSNTDTQYF.

The chain recombines TRBV7-9 with TRBJ2-7, with 9 bases aligning to TRBD1. V gave up 3 bases and J gave up 2 bases; unmatched junction bases: 2. The CDR3 totals 14 residues. Germline loops: CDR1 SEHNR, CDR2 FQNEAQ (reference sequence). The DNA for the CDR3 is TGTGCCAGCAGCTTGGACAGGGGCCCCTACGAGCAGTACTTC. Its protein product is CASSLDRGPYEQYF.

This clone has more than one count but fewer than ten. The rearrangement links TRBV5-6 to TRBJ2-5, with 8 positions matching TRBD1. The CDR3 runs 14 residues. V was pared by 0 bases and J by 5 bases, with 3 bases of the junction left unmatched. Germline-derived CDR1 and CDR2 are SGHDT and YYEEEE. The CDR3 loop reads CASSLAGGRETQYF. CDR3 nucleotides: TGTGCCAGCAGCTTGGCAGGGGGCAGGGAGACCCAGTACTTC.

J is TRBJ1-2 and V is TRBV5-4; D may be TRBD1 (6 bases). Germline CDR1 SGHNT, CDR2 YYREEE (reference sequence). This CDR3 comprises 14 residues. V lost 0 bases, J lost 7 bases, and 13 bases lay in between. The CDR3 nucleotides are TGTGCCAGCAGCTTGGAGGGGGTTACTGGTGGCTACACCTTC. It encodes CASSLEGVTGGYTF.

The V gene is TRBV10-3, the J gene TRBJ2-3, with D uncertain. Germline values: CDR1 ENHRY, CDR2 SYGVKD. V lost 6 bases, J lost 5 bases, and 18 bases lay in between. This CDR3 has 15 amino acids. The CDR3 DNA sequence: TGTGCCATCAGGTCGCCTAACCCTAACCAAGATACGCAGTATTTT. Translating it yields CAIRSPNPNQDTQYF.

In this sample, this clone turned up a few times. The gene calls are TRBV5-1 and TRBJ2-5, with D perhaps matching TRBD1 (6 bases). The end of the DNA fits TRBJ2-7 better, so the J call may be wrong. From germline, CDR1 is SGHRS and CDR2 YFSETQ. The CDR3 totals 15 residues. The CDR3 coding sequence is TGCGCCAGCAGCTTGGACAGGGTTAGCTCCTACGAGCAGTACTTC. Its protein is CASSLDRVSSYEQYF.

The chain is built from TRBV28 and TRBJ2-3; possible D gene TRBD1, 6 bases. The CDR3 runs 14 residues. With 3 bases removed from V and 4 bases from J, the gap between germline ends came to 11 bases. Per germline, CDR1 MDHEN and CDR2 SYDVKM. CDR3 region: CASSFGGAADTQYF. In DNA form, the CDR3 reads TGTGCCAGCAGTTTTGGGGGCGCCGCAGATACGCAGTATTTT.

The chain has TRBV6-6 and TRBJ1-2, with no clear D. Germline V CDR1 and CDR2: MNHNY, SVGAGI (reference sequence). The CDR3 sequence is 13 residues long. V was trimmed by 7 bases and J by 0 bases, leaving 9 bases between them. The CDR3 DNA is TGTGCCAGCATCCGTACACCTAACTATGGCTACACCTTC. Protein: CASIRTPNYGYTF.

The CDR3 sequence is CASSYSAGTHTIYF. In DNA, the CDR3 is TGTGCCAGCAGTTACTCGGCGGGTACTCACACCATATATTTT. This chain joins TRBV6-6 and TRBJ1-3, with no clear D. V lost 0 bases to trimming and J lost 8 bases, with 11 bases between them. Germline lookup yields CDR1 MNHNY and CDR2 SVGAGI (reference sequence). This CDR3 has 14 amino acids.

This chain uses TRBV29-1 with TRBJ2-5, with 9 nucleotides matching TRBD1. Germline V gene sequence: CDR1 SQVTM, CDR2 ANQGSEA. The CDR3 covers 15 residues. V shed 6 bases, J shed 6 bases, and the junction held 14 bases outside the gene matches. Here the CDR3 reads CSVRGDRDHLKTQYF. The CDR3 DNA reads as TGCAGCGTCAGGGGGGACAGGGACCACCTAAAGACCCAGTACTTC.

This clone occurred once. V usage is TRBV6-5 and J usage is TRBJ2-5; D is perhaps TRBD2 (6 bases). This CDR3 is 16 amino acids long. The V gene's germline CDR1 is MNHEY and CDR2 SVGAGI. Trimming removed 2 bases at V and 5 bases at J, with 18 bases between. The CDR3 coding sequence is TGTGCCAGCAGTTACCAGGCTCCGGGACTGGCGGAGACCCAGTACTTC. This sequence encodes CASSYQAPGLAETQYF.